This T cell receptor (beta chain) was documented in a study of blood T cells in healthy people across ages. About the study: Template switching picked up about one barcoded beta molecule for each two T cells.

Using a J-beta primer mix together with a sample-barcoded 5' primer, a second PCR was run for about 7 to 12 cycles. Using its own MiXCR run on the 5' RACE reads, TCRdb lists one record per CDR3 protein. The sample shows over 1,200,000 distinct CDR3 sequences, approximately 59% of them seen only once. CDR3 size: 16 residues. Trimming cost V 0 bases and J 4 bases; bases outside gene matches: 9. Germline CDR1 is LGHNA and CDR2 is YNFKEQ. This rearrangement joins TRBV4-2 to TRBJ2-7; 7 bases align to TRBD1. This TCR came from a man between 18 and 35 years old in good health. Sample: blood. CDR3 bases: TGTGCCAGCAGCCAAGATCATCAGGCAGGGGGTTACGAGCAGTACTTC. Translating gives CASSQDHQAGGYEQYF.